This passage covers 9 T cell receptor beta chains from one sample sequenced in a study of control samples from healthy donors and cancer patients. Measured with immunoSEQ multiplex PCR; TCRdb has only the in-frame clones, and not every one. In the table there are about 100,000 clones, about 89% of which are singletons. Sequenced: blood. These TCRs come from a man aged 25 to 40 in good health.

The chain's CDR3 is CASSLERTDEAFF. The DNA of the CDR3 is TGTGCCAGCAGCTTAGAAAGGACGGATGAAGCTTTCTTT. The chain recombines TRBV11-2 with TRBJ1-1; D gene ambiguous. CDR3 length equals 13 residues. Germline V gene lookup returns CDR1 SGHAT and CDR2 FQNNGV. Trimming took 0 bases from V and 7 from J, leaving 9 bases between them.

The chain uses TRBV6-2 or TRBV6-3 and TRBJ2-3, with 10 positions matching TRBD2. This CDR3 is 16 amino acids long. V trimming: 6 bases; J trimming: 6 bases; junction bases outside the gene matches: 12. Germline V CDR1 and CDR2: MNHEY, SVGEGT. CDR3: CASSINFLAGADTQYF. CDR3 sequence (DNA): TGTGCCAGCAGCATAAATTTTCTAGCGGGAGCTGATACGCAGTATTTT.

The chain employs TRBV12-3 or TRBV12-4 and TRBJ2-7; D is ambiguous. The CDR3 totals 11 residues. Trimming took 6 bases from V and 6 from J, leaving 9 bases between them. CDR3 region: CASSSSAEQYF. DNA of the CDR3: TGTGCCAGCAGCTCGAGTGCCGAGCAGTACTTC.

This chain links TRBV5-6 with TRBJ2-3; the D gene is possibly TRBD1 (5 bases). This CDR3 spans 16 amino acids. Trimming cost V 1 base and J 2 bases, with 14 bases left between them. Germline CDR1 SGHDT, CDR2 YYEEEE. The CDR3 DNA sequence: TGTGCCAGCAGCTTGTTTGGGCAGGGAAACACAGATACGCAGTATTTT. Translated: CASSLFGQGNTDTQYF.

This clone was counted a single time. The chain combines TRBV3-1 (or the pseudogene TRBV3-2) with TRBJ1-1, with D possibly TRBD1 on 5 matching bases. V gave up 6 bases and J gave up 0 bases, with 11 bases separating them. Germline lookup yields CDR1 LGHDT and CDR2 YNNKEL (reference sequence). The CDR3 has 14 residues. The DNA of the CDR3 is TGTGCCAGCAGTTCGTGGGGGATGAACACTGAAGCTTTCTTT. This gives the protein CASSSWGMNTEAFF.

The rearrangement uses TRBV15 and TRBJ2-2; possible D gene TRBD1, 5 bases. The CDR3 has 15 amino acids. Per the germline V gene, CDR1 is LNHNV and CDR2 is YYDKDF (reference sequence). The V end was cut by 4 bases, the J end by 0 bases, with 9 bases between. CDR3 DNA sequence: TGTGCCACCAGCATAGGGGCCGCGAACACCGGGGAGCTGTTTTTT. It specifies CATSIGAANTGELFF. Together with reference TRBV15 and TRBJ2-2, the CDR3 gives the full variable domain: DAMVIQNPRYQVTQFGKPVTLSCSQTLNHNVMYWYQQKSSQAPKLLFHYYDKDFNNEADTPDNFQSRRPNTSFCFLDIRSPGLGDTAMYLCATSIGAANTGELFFGEGSRLTVL.

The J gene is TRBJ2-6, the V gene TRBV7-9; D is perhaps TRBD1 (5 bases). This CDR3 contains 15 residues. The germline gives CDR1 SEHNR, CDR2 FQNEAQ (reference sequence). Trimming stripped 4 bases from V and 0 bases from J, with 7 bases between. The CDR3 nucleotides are TGTGCCAGCAGCTCAACAGGCTCTGGGGCCAACGTCCTGACTTTC. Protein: CASSSTGSGANVLTF.

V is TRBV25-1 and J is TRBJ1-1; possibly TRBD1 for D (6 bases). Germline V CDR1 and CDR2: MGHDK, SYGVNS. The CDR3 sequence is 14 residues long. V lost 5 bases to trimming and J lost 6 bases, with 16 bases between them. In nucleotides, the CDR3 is TGTGCCAGCAGTCGGATGGGGGGCTCCCCTGAAGCTTTCTTT. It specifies CASSRMGGSPEAFF. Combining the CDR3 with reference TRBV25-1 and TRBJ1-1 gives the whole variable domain EADIYQTPRYLVIGTGKKITLECSQTMGHDKMYWYQQDPGMELHLIHYSYGVNSTEKGDLSSESTVSRIRTEHFPLTLESARPSHTSQYLCASSRMGGSPEAFFGQGTRLTVV.

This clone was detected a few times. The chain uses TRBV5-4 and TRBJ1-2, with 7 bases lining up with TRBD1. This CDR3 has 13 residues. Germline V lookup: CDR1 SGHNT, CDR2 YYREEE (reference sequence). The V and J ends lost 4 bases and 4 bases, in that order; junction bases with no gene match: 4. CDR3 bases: TGTGCCAGCAGCCTGACAGGGCTCTATGGCTACACCTTC. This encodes CASSLTGLYGYTF.